This T cell receptor (beta chain) was found in a study of cytomegalovirus exposure and HLA in healthy donors. Looking at the study overall: There were 65 million to 85 million unique TCRs (from HLA-typed donors) in an early data release. Study observations and caveats: In a later analysis, donors in an Asian-associated ancestry cluster reportedly had fewer N-insertions in productive TCRs than the cohort mean. Clonal expansion, a later analysis showed, was greater in HLA-associated TCR beta chains than in equally common others.

Regarding this clone: Its antigen is as yet unknown.

Trimming cost V 3 bases and J 2 bases; bases outside gene matches: 9. CDR1 and CDR2 from the germline V gene are SNHLY and FYNNEI. This CDR3 spans 17 amino acids. The primer mix had 60 Vbeta and 13 Jbeta primers. TCRdb's copy holds only in-frame clones and misses some; the assay was immunoSEQ multiplex PCR. The sample lists fewer than 200,000 clones; 82% were seen once. The V and J genes are TRBV2 and TRBJ2-3; 9 positions agree with TRBD2. The receptor was derived from a male donor in good health and CMV-seronegative. The sequencing input was PBMCs. The CDR3 sequence: CASSDRGLAGFTDTQYF. For the CDR3, the DNA is TGTGCCAGCAGTGATCGGGGTCTAGCGGGATTCACAGATACGCAGTATTTT. Full variable domain (missing parts from reference TRBV2 and TRBJ2-3): EPEVTQTPSHQVTQMGQEVILRCVPISNHLYFYWYRQILGQKVEFLVSFYNNEISEKSEIFDDQFSVERPDGSNFTLKIRSTKLEDSAMYFCASSDRGLAGFTDTQYFGPGTRLTVL.